Sequencing of this T cell receptor (beta chain) was carried out in a study of blood T cells in healthy people across ages. Study-wide findings and caveats: Roughly linearly, TCR beta diversity per million T cells fell as age increased. Long-lived donors carried more naive CD4+ cells and greater diversity than aged donors.

Deletions cut 0 bases from V and 4 bases from J, with 13 bases between. CDR3 size: 15 residues. Germline values: CDR1 SGHDT, CDR2 YYEEEE. Only one count was recorded for this clonotype. Its matching antigen is unknown. A sample-barcoded 5' primer and a J-beta primer mix were used in a second PCR of about 6 to 12 cycles. Using its own MiXCR run on the 5' RACE reads, TCRdb lists one record per CDR3 protein. Among some 800,000 distinct CDR3 sequences listed, 40% to 50% were seen once. The chain uses TRBV5-6 and TRBJ2-5; unclear D gene. This TCR was sampled from a man aged 60 to 75 in good health. Material for sequencing was blood. In nucleotides, the CDR3 is TGTGCCAGCAGCTTGGGCCCCGCATGGAGAGAGACCCAGTACTTC. It encodes CASSLGPAWRETQYF. Drawing the rest from reference TRBV5-6 and TRBJ2-5, the complete variable domain is DAGVTQSPTHLIKTRGQQVTLRCSPKSGHDTVSWYQQALGQGPQFIFQYYEEEERQRGNFPDRFSGHQFPNYSSELNVNALLLGDSALYLCASSLGPAWRETQYFGPGTRLLVL.